This T cell receptor (beta chain) was documented in a study of control samples from healthy donors and cancer patients. This CDR3 is built from 14 residues. Between the trimmed V and J ends, which lost 5 bases and 0 bases, there was a span of 8 bases. Germline values: CDR1 SGHRS, CDR2 YFSETQ. Some clones are missing from TCRdb's copy, which holds only in-frame ones; the method was immunoSEQ multiplex PCR. Of 200,000 to 250,000 clones in the sample, 85% to 95% are singletons; the top ten hold about 1.4%. This TCR was sampled from a man aged 45-65 years in good health. Sequenced material: blood. This chain joins TRBV5-1 and TRBJ1-4; possibly TRBD1 for D (6 bases). The CDR3 coding sequence is TGCGCCAGCAGTTACAGGGCAACTAATGAAAAACTGTTTTTT. This codes for CASSYRATNEKLFF.